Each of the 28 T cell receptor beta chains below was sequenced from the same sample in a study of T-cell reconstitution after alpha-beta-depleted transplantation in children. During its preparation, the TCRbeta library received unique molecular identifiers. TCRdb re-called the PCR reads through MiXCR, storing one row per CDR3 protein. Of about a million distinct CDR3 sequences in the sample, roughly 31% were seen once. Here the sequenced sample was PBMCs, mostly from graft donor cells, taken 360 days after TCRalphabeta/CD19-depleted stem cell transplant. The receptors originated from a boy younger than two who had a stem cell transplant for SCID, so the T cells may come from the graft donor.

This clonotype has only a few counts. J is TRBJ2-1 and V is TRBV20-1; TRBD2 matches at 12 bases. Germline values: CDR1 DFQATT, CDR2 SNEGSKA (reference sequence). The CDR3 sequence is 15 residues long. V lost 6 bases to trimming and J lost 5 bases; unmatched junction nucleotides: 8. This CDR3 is CSARLAGDLHNEQFF. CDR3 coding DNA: TGCAGTGCCCGACTAGCGGGGGACCTTCACAATGAGCAGTTCTTC.

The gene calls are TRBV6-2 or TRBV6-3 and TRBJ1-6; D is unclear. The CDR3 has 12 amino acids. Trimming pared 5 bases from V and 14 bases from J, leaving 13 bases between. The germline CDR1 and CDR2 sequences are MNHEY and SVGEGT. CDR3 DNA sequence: TGTGCCAGCAGTACTGCCCAAAACTCCCTCCACTTT. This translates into CASSTAQNSLHF.

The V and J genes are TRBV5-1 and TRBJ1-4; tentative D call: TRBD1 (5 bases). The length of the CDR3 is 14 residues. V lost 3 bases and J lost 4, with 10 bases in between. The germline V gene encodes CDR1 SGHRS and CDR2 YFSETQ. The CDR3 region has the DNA TGCGCCAGCAGCTCCAGAGGGGATAATGAAAAACTGTTTTTT. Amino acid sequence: CASSSRGDNEKLFF.

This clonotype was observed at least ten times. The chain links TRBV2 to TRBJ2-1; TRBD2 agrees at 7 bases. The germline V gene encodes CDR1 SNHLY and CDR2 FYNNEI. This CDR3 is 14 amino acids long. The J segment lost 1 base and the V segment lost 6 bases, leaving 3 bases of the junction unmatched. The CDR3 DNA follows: TGTGCCAGCAGGGGACTACCGTCCTACAATGAGCAGTTCTTC. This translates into CASRGLPSYNEQFF.

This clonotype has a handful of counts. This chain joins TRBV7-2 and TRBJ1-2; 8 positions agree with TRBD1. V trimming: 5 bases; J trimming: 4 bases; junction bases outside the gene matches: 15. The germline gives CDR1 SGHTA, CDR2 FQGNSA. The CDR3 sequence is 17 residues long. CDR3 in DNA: TGTGCCAGCAGCCCTCTTTGGCTCGAGGACAGGGTCTATGGCTACACCTTC. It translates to CASSPLWLEDRVYGYTF.

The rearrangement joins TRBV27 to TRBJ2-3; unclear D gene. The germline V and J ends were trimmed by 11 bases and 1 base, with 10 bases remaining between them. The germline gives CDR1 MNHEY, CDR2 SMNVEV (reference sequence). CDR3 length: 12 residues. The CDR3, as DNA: TGTGCCGGAAATTGCGGCACAGATACGCAGTATTTT. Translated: CAGNCGTDTQYF.

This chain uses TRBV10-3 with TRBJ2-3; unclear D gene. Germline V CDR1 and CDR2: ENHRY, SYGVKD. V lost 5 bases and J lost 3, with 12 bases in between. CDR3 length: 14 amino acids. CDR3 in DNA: TGTGCCATCAGTCCCAATGGCAGAACAGATACGCAGTATTTT. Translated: CAISPNGRTDTQYF.

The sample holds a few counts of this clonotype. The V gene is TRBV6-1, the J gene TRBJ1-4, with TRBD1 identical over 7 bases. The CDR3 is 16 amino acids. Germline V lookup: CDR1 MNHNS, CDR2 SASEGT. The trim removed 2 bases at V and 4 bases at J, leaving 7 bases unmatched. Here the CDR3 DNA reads TGTGCCAGCAGTGAATCACGGGGACAGTTTAATGAAAAACTGTTTTTT. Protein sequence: CASSESRGQFNEKLFF.

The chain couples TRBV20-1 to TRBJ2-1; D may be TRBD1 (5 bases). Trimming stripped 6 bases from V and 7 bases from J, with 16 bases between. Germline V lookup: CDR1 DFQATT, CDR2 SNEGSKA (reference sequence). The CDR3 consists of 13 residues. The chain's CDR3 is CSAHLGAKNEQFF. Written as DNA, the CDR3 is TGCAGTGCCCATTTAGGGGCTAAGAATGAGCAGTTCTTC.

This chain's CDR3 is CASSLVQVFWTSGGRNEQFF. Written as DNA, the CDR3 is TGTGCCAGCAGTTTGGTGCAGGTTTTTTGGACTAGCGGGGGGAGAAATGAGCAGTTCTTC. The chain has TRBV28 and TRBJ2-1, with TRBD2 identical over 14 bases. The CDR3 sequence is 20 residues long. CDR1 and CDR2 from the germline V gene are MDHEN and SYDVKM. V lost 3 bases to trimming and J lost 7 bases; unmatched junction nucleotides: 17. Full variable domain (rest looked up from reference TRBV28 and TRBJ2-1): DVKVTQSSRYLVKRTGEKVFLECVQDMDHENMFWYRQDPGLGLRLIYFSYDVKMKEKGDIPEGYSVSREKKERFSLILESASTNQTSMYLCASSLVQVFWTSGGRNEQFFGPGTRLTVL.

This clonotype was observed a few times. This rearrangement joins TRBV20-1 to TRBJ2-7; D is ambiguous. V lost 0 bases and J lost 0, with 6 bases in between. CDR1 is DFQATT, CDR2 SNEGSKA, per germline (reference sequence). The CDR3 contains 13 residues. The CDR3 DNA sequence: TGCAGTGCTAGAGATAAGGCCTCCTACGAGCAGTACTTC. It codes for CSARDKASYEQYF.

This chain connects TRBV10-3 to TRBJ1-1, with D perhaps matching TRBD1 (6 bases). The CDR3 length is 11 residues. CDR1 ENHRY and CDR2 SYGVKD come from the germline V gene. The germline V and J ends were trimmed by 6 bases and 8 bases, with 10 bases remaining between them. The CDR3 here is CAIRNTGEAFF. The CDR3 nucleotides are TGTGCCATCAGAAATACAGGGGAAGCTTTCTTT.

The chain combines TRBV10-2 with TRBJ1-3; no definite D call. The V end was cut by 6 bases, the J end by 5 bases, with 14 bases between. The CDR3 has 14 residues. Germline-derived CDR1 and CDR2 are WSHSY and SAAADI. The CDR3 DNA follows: TGCGCCAGCAGGGGCCGGGGAGTTCGAAACACCATATATTTT. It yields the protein CASRGRGVRNTIYF.

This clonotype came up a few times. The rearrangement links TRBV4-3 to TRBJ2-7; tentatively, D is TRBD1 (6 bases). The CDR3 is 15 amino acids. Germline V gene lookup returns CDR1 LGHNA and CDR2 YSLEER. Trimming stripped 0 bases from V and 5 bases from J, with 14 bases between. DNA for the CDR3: TGCGCCAGCAGCCAAGATGGGCCAGGGGACAACGAGCAGTACTTC. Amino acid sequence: CASSQDGPGDNEQYF.

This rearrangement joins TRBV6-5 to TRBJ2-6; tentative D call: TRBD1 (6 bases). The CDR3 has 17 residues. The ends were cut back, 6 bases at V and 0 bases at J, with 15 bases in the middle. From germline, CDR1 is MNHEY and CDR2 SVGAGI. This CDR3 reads CASSSLQGNSGANVLTF. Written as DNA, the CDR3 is TGTGCCAGCAGCTCCCTCCAGGGGAACTCTGGGGCCAACGTCCTGACTTTC.

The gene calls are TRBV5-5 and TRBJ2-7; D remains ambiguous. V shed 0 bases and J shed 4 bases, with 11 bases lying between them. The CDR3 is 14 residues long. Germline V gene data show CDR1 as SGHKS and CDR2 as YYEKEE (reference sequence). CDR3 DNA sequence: TGTGCCAGCAGCTTGGCCACAGCGTTTTACGAGCAGTACTTC. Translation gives CASSLATAFYEQYF.

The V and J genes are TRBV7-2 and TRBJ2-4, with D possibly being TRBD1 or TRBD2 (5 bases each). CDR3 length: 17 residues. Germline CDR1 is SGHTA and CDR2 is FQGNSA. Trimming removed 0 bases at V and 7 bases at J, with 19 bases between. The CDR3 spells CASSLARWGPLGNIQYF. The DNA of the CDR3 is TGTGCCAGCAGCTTAGCGCGCTGGGGACCCTTGGGGAACATTCAGTACTTC.

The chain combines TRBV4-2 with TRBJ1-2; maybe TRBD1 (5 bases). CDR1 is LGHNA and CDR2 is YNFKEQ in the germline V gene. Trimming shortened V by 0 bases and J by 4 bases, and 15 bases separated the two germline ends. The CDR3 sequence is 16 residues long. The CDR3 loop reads CASSQDRGTLFYGYTF. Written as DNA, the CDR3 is TGTGCCAGCAGCCAAGATCGAGGGACTCTATTCTATGGCTACACCTTC.

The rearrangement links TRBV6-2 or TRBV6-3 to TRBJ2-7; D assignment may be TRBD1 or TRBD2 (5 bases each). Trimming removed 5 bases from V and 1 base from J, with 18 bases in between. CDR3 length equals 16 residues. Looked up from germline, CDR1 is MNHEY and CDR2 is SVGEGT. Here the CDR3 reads CASSTYMGRKSYEQYF. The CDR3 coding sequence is TGTGCCAGCAGTACCTACATGGGACGGAAGTCCTACGAGCAGTACTTC.

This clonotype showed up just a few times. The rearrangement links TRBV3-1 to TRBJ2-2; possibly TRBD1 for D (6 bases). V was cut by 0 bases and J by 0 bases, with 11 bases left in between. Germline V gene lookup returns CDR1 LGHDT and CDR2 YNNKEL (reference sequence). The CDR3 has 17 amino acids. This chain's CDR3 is CASSQEVRTANTGELFF. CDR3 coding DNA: TGTGCCAGCAGCCAAGAGGTCCGGACAGCGAACACCGGGGAGCTGTTTTTT.

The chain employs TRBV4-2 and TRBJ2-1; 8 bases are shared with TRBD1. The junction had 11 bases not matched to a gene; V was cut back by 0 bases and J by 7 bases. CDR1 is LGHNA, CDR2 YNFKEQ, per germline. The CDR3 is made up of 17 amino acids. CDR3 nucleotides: TGTGCCAGCAGCCAAGATCTCCGGCAGGGGGCTCGGAATGAGCAGTTCTTC. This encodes CASSQDLRQGARNEQFF.

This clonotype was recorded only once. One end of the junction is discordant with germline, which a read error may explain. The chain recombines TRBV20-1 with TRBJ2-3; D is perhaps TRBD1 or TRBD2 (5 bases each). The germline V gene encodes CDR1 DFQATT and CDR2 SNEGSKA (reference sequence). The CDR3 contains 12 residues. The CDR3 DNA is TGCAGTGCTAGAGATGCCACAGGACGAGGGGATTTT. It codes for CSARDATGRGDF.

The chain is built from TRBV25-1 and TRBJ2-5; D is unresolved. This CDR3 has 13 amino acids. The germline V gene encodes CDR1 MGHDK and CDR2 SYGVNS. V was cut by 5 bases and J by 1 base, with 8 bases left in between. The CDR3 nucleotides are TGTGCCAGCAGTCTACAGAGCCAAGAGACCCAGTACTTC. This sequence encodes CASSLQSQETQYF.

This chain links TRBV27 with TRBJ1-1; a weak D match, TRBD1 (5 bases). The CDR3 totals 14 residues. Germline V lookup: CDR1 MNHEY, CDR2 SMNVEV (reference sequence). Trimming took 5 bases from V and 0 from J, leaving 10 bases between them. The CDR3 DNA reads TGTGCCAGCAGTCCACAGGTATTGAACACTGAAGCTTTCTTT. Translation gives CASSPQVLNTEAFF.

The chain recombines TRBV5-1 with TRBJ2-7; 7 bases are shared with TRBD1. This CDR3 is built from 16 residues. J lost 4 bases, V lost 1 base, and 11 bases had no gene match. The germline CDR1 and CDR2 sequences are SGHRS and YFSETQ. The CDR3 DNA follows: TGCGCCAGCAGCTTGAGGAGGCCGGACAGGTCTTACGAGCAGTACTTC. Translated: CASSLRRPDRSYEQYF. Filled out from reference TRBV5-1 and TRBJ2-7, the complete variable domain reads KAGVTQTPRYLIKTRGQQVTLSCSPISGHRSVSWYQQTPGQGLQFLFEYFSETQRNKGNFPGRFSGRQFSNSRSEMNVSTLELGDSALYLCASSLRRPDRSYEQYFGPGTRLTVT.

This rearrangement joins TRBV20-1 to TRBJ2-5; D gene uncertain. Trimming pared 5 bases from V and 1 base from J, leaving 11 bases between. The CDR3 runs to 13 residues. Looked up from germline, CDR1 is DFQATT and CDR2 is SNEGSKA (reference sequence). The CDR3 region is CSAPVSPQETQYF. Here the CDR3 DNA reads TGCAGTGCTCCCGTCTCGCCCCAAGAGACCCAGTACTTC.

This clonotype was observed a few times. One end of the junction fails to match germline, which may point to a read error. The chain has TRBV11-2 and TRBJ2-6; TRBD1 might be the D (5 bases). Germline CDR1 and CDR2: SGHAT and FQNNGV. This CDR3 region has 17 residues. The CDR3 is CASSLEGPRAGANVLTF. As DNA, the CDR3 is TGTGCCAGCAGCTTAGAGGGGCCCCGGGCTGGAGCCAACGTCCTGACTTTC.

The CDR3: CASRPVAGVYEQYF. Written as DNA, the CDR3 is TGTGCCAGCAGGCCGGTAGCGGGAGTTTACGAGCAGTACTTC. The J gene is TRBJ2-7, the V gene TRBV27; 9 bases align to TRBD2. J lost 4 bases, V lost 6 bases, and 7 bases had no gene match. The CDR3 is 14 residues long. CDR1 MNHEY and CDR2 SMNVEV come from the germline V gene (reference sequence).